Sequencing of this TCR beta chain was carried out in a study of CD8+ T cells in alopecia areata. Note on this clone: The antigen is not known.

Described treatment: oral pan-JAK inhibitor, 5-10 mg twice daily. J was trimmed by 3 bases and V by 3 bases; bases with no gene match: 6. The CDR3 length is 15 residues. CDR1 SGHRS and CDR2 YFSETQ come from the germline V gene. Study-wide points: A single nonresponder leaves the baseline CD8+ expansion link to response uncertain. Many expanded lesional clones persisted in scalp and blood during tofacitinib treatment. Sequencing of scalp tissue also captures the resident alphabeta T cells of normal skin.

As the sequencing template, cDNA was produced by extracting RNA and reverse transcribing it. Only in-frame clones appear in the TCRdb table, and some are missing; sequencing was by immunoSEQ multiplex PCR. The sample lists approximately 200,000 clones, 60% to 70% occurring once. Sequences were derived from CD4+ T cells sorted from blood, sampled at week 4, from a patient treated with tofacitinib. The receptor's source is a human donor with alopecia areata. The rearrangement uses TRBV5-1 and TRBJ1-2; 9 bases align to TRBD1. CDR3 nucleotides: TGCGCCAGCAGCTGGAAACAGGGGGCGGACTATGGCTACACCTTC. Translating gives CASSWKQGADYGYTF.